Shown below are 20 T cell receptor beta chains from a single sample sequenced in a study of T-cell reconstitution after alpha-beta-depleted transplantation in children. TCRbeta library construction was performed incorporating unique molecular identifiers. TCRdb analysed the PCR reads with MiXCR anew, one entry per CDR3 protein. The table shows under 150,000 distinct CDR3 sequences, with about a tenth occurring only once. The sample here was PBMCs, mostly from graft donor cells, taken 180 days after TCRalphabeta/CD19-depleted stem cell transplant. The source is a girl less than two years old who had a stem cell transplant for combined immunodeficiency, so the T cells may come from the graft donor.

The J gene is TRBJ2-3, the V gene TRBV18, with D maybe TRBD1 (6 bases). Trimming took off 1 base at V and 6 bases at J, with 11 bases between the two ends. Germline assignment: CDR1 KGHSH and CDR2 LQKENI. The CDR3 is made up of 14 amino acids. The CDR3 nucleotides read TGTGCCAGCTCACCACTGGAACAGGGCGATACGCAGTATTTT. Translated: CASSPLEQGDTQYF.

This clonotype was counted many times. The chain employs TRBV5-5 and TRBJ1-1; 8 bases match TRBD1. CDR3 length: 13 amino acids. V was pared by 3 bases and J by 4 bases, with 2 bases of the junction left unmatched. Germline loops: CDR1 SGHKS, CDR2 YYEKEE (reference sequence). This chain's CDR3 is CASSWGQATEAFF. CDR3 in DNA: TGTGCCAGCAGCTGGGGACAGGCCACTGAAGCTTTCTTT.

This clonotype has only a few counts. The chain joins TRBV20-1 to TRBJ1-2; 7 nucleotides align to TRBD1. The CDR3 sequence is 12 residues long. Per the germline V gene, CDR1 is DFQATT and CDR2 is SNEGSKA (reference sequence). V was clipped by 3 bases and J by 8 bases; unmatched bases: 6. In DNA, the CDR3 is TGCAGTGCTAGGAGGCAGGGGGAAGGCTACACCTTC. The encoded protein is CSARRQGEGYTF.

This clonotype was counted ten times or more. V gene TRBV15 combines with J gene TRBJ2-3, with D perhaps matching TRBD2 (5 bases). CDR1 is LNHNV, CDR2 YYDKDF, per germline (reference sequence). The CDR3 has 14 amino acids. V lost 3 bases and J 7 bases, leaving 14 bases between the germline ends. The CDR3 loop reads CATSSERTGNTQYF. The CDR3 DNA reads TGTGCCACCAGCAGTGAACGAACGGGGAATACGCAGTATTTT.

For the CDR3, the DNA is TGTGCCAGCAGCTCACAGGAGGGGGTCGGTGAAAAACTGTTTTTT. As protein: CASSSQEGVGEKLFF. This chain uses TRBV5-5 with TRBJ1-4; the D gene is possibly TRBD1 (6 bases). V was cut by 3 bases and J by 7 bases, with 16 bases left in between. The CDR3 loop spans 15 amino acids. Germline V CDR1 and CDR2: SGHKS, YYEKEE (reference sequence). Full variable domain (remainder filled in from reference TRBV5-5 and TRBJ1-4): DAGVTQSPTHLIKTRGQQVTLRCSPISGHKSVSWYQQVLGQGPQFIFQYYEKEERGRGNFPDRFSARQFPNYSSELNVNALLLGDSALYLCASSSQEGVGEKLFFGSGTQLSVL.

The CDR3 loop reads CASSLTGEQYF. DNA of the CDR3: TGCGCCAGCAGCTTGACAGGCGAGCAGTACTTC. J is TRBJ2-7 and V is TRBV5-1; tentatively, D is TRBD1 (5 bases). The CDR3 has 11 residues. Germline assignment: CDR1 SGHRS and CDR2 YFSETQ. Trimming removed 1 base from V and 6 bases from J, with 5 bases in between.

A few counts support this clonotype. The chain employs TRBV20-1 and TRBJ2-7, with D perhaps given as TRBD1 or TRBD2 (6 bases each). There are 14 residues in the CDR3. Germline V CDR1 and CDR2: DFQATT, SNEGSKA (reference sequence). CDR3 bases: TGCAGAGTCGGAAGGGGGGACCGTCCCTACGAGCAGTACTTC. Protein sequence: CRVGRGDRPYEQYF.

This clonotype was found a few times. The rearrangement links TRBV20-1 to TRBJ1-2; no reliable D call. The germline V gene encodes CDR1 DFQATT and CDR2 SNEGSKA (reference sequence). CDR3 length equals 15 residues. Trimming pared 1 base from V and 4 bases from J, leaving 16 bases between. CDR3 sequence: CSARVPTERGYGYTF. DNA for the CDR3: TGCAGTGCTAGAGTGCCCACAGAGAGAGGCTATGGCTACACCTTC.

The CDR3: CASSLKDIAGGLYNEQFF. The CDR3 DNA is TGTGCCAGCAGTTTAAAAGACATAGCGGGGGGACTTTATAATGAGCAGTTCTTC. The chain joins TRBV2 to TRBJ2-1, with TRBD2 identical over 10 bases. The V and J ends lost 5 bases and 7 bases, in that order; junction bases with no gene match: 17. Germline values: CDR1 SNHLY, CDR2 FYNNEI. CDR3 size: 18 residues.

This clonotype was observed a handful of times. This chain connects TRBV10-3 to TRBJ2-6; a weak D match, TRBD2 (6 bases). CDR3 length equals 17 residues. With 3 bases removed from V and 0 bases from J, the gap between germline ends came to 12 bases. CDR1 and CDR2 from the germline V gene are ENHRY and SYGVKD. As DNA, the CDR3 is TGTGCCATCAGTGAAGGCGGGGCGGCCTCTGGGGCCAACGTCCTGACTTTC. Protein: CAISEGGAASGANVLTF.

The chain joins TRBV5-4 to TRBJ1-1, with no clear D. The germline gives CDR1 SGHNT, CDR2 YYREEE (reference sequence). Trimming shortened V by 0 bases and J by 5 bases, and 11 bases separated the two germline ends. The CDR3 extends over 14 amino acids. The CDR3 here is CASSLGGRRTEAFF. The CDR3 coding sequence is TGTGCCAGCAGCTTGGGGGGAAGACGGACTGAAGCTTTCTTT.

The chain carries TRBV7-7 and TRBJ2-1, with TRBD2 matching over 11 bases. The CDR3 is 15 residues long. Germline CDR1 reads SSHAT; CDR2 reads FNYEAQ (reference sequence). J gave up 6 bases and V 5 bases, and 6 bases lay outside the gene matches. The CDR3 sequence is CASSPRLAGGNEQFF. CDR3 DNA: TGTGCCAGCAGCCCTAGGCTAGCGGGAGGCAATGAGCAGTTCTTC.

The chain uses TRBV5-1 and TRBJ2-7; TRBD2 agrees at 10 bases. The CDR3 totals 17 residues. The trim removed 4 bases at V and 0 bases at J, leaving 10 bases unmatched. Looked up from germline, CDR1 is SGHRS and CDR2 is YFSETQ. CDR3 sequence reads: CASSVGLARGDSYEQYF. CDR3 nucleotides: TGCGCCAGCAGCGTGGGACTAGCGAGGGGAGACTCCTACGAGCAGTACTTC.

The chain carries TRBV20-1 and TRBJ2-1; 9 positions match TRBD2. CDR1 is DFQATT and CDR2 is SNEGSKA in the germline V gene (reference sequence). The CDR3 covers 14 residues. Trimming took 5 bases from V and 4 from J; bases not matched to a gene: 6. For the CDR3, the DNA is TGCAGTGCTCAAAGCGGGAGGAAGTACAATGAGCAGTTCTTC. This encodes CSAQSGRKYNEQFF.

This clonotype was observed a handful of times. The chain joins TRBV20-1 to TRBJ2-3; 7 nucleotides match TRBD1. This CDR3 is 13 amino acids long. V shed 5 bases and J 2 bases; nucleotides not matched to a gene: 4. The germline V gene encodes CDR1 DFQATT and CDR2 SNEGSKA (reference sequence). DNA for the CDR3: TGCAGTGCTTCAGACAGGGACACAGATACGCAGTATTTT. This codes for CSASDRDTDTQYF.

The chain has TRBV29-1 and TRBJ2-3; the D is unclear. This CDR3 is built from 13 residues. V lost 3 bases and J lost 0, with 7 bases in between. Germline CDR1 reads SQVTM; CDR2 reads ANQGSEA. CDR3 sequence (DNA): TGCAGCGTTGACCAGGTCAGCACAGATACGCAGTATTTT. Protein product: CSVDQVSTDTQYF.

The V gene is TRBV7-2, the J gene TRBJ2-6; D ambiguous. The germline CDR1 and CDR2 sequences are SGHTA and FQGNSA. Trimming cost V 5 bases and J 0 bases, with 14 bases left between them. CDR3 length equals 17 residues. DNA of the CDR3: TGTGCCAGCAGCCTCCAACTCCAGAGCTCTGGGGCCAACGTCCTGACTTTC. It encodes CASSLQLQSSGANVLTF.

This rearrangement joins TRBV12-3 or TRBV12-4 to TRBJ2-7, with 11 bases lining up with TRBD1. With V trimmed by 2 bases and J by 6 bases, 9 bases remained unmatched. CDR3 length equals 16 residues. CDR3 bases: TGTGCCAGCAGTTTACACCACCCCGGGACAGGGGGCGAGCAGTACTTC. It yields the protein CASSLHHPGTGGEQYF.

This clonotype has only a few counts. The chain joins TRBV29-1 to TRBJ1-1; no definite D call. The CDR3 consists of 13 residues. Trimming shortened V by 4 bases and J by 1 base, and 10 bases separated the two germline ends. Looked up from germline, CDR1 is SQVTM and CDR2 is ANQGSEA. The CDR3 spells CSVARLPNTEAFF. CDR3 coding DNA: TGCAGCGTTGCTAGGTTACCGAACACTGAAGCTTTCTTT.

The chain carries TRBV7-8 and TRBJ1-1, with D perhaps TRBD1 (6 bases). V lost 0 bases to trimming and J lost 3 bases, with 14 bases between them. The length of the CDR3 is 16 residues. The germline V gene encodes CDR1 SGHVS and CDR2 FQNEAQ. CDR3 region: CASSLAQGGGDTEAFF. CDR3 bases: TGTGCCAGCAGCTTAGCCCAAGGGGGAGGTGACACTGAAGCTTTCTTT. Full variable domain (missing parts from reference TRBV7-8 and TRBJ1-1): GAGVSQSPRYKVAKRGQDVALRCDPISGHVSLFWYQQALGQGPEFLTYFQNEAQLDKSGLPSDRFFAERPEGSVSTLKIQRTQQEDSAVYLCASSLAQGGGDTEAFFGQGTRLTVV.